This TCR beta chain was retrieved from a study of blood T cells in healthy people across ages. Germline CDR1 SQVTM, CDR2 ANQGSEA. The CDR3 is made up of 13 amino acids. With a J-beta primer mix and a sample-barcoded 5' primer, a second PCR ran about 6 to 11 cycles. TCRdb re-analysed the 5' RACE reads in MiXCR, keeping a single row per CDR3 protein. The sample comprises some 760,000 distinct CDR3 sequences, roughly 25% of which are singletons, and more than 8% rests with the top ten. To note about this clonotype: A junction end diverges from the germline sequence, so it may reflect a read error.

These records were also assigned to another study, of T cells of mothers and their children.

Sequencing was carried out using blood. The chain recombines TRBV29-1 with TRBJ1-2; 7 nucleotides line up with TRBD1. This TCR derives from a boy younger than 18 in good health. DNA of the CDR3: TGCAGCGTCGCAGACAGGGAGGTATATGGCCACACCTTC. This encodes CSVADREVYGHTF. Variable domain in full (rest from reference TRBV29-1 and TRBJ1-2): SAVISQKPSRDICQRGTSLTIQCQVDSQVTMMFWYRQQPGQSLTLIATANQGSEATYESGFVIDKFPISRPNLTFSTLTVSNMSPEDSSIYLCSVADREVYGHTFGSGTRLTVV.